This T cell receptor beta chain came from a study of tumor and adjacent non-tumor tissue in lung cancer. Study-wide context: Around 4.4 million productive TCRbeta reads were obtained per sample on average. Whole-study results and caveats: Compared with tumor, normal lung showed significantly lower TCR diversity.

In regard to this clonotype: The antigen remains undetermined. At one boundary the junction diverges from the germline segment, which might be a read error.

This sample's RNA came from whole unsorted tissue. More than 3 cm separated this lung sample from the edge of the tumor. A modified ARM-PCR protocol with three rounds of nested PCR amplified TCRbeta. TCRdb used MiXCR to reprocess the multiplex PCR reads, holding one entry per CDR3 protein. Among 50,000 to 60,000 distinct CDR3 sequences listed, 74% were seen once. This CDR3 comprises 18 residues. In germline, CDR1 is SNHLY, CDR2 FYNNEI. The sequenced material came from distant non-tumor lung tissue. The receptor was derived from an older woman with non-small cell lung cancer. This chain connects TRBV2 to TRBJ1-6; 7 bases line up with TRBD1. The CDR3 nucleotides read TGTGCAAGCATCGACGACAGGGTGGCTGGCTCCTATAATTCACCCCTCCACTTT. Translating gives CASIDDRVAGSYNSPLHF.